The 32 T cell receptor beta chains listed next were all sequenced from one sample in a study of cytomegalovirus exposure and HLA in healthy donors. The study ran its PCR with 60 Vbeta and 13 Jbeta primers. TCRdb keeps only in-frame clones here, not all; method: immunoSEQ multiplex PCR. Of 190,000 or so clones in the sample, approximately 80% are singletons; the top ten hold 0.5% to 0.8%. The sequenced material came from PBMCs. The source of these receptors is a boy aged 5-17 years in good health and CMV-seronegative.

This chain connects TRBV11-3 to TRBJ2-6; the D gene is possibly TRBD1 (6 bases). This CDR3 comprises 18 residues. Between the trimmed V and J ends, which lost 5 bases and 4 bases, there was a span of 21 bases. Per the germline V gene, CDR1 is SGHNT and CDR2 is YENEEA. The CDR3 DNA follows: TGTGCCAGCAGCCCTCGAACAGGGCCGTATCCGGGGGCCAACGTCCTGACTTTC. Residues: CASSPRTGPYPGANVLTF. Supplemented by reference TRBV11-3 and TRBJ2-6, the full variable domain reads EAGVVQSPRYKIIEKKQPVAFWCNPISGHNTLYWYLQNLGQGPELLIRYENEEAVDDSQLPKDRFSAERLKGVDSTLKIQPAELGDSAVYLCASSPRTGPYPGANVLTFGAGSRLTVL.

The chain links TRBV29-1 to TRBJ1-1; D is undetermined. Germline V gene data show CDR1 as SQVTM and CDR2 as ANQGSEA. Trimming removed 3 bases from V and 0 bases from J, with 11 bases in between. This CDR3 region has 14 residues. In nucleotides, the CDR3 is TGCAGCGTTGAGATCCCAGACTTGAACACTGAAGCTTTCTTT. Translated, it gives CSVEIPDLNTEAFF.

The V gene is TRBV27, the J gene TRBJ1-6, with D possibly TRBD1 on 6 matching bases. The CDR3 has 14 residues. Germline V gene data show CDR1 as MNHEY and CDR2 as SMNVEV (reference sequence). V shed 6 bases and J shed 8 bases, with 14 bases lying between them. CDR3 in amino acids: CASRSTGRDSPLHF. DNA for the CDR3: TGTGCCAGCAGGTCCACAGGGAGGGATTCACCCCTCCACTTT.

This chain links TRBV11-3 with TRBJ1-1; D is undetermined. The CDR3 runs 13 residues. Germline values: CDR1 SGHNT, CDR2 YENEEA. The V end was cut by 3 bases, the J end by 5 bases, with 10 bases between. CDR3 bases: TGTGCCAGCAGCTTGGAGGGTCGTACTGAAGCTTTCTTT. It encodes CASSLEGRTEAFF.

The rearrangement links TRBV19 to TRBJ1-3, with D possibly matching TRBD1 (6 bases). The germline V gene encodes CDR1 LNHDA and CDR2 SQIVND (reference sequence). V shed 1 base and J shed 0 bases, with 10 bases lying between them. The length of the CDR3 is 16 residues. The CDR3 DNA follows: TGTGCCAGTAGTATAGGAGACAGGTCCTCTGGAAACACCATATATTTT. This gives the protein CASSIGDRSSGNTIYF.

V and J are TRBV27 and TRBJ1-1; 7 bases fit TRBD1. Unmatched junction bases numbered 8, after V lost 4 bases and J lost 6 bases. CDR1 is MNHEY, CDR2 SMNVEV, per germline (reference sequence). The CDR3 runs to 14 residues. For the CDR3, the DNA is TGTGCCAGCAGTTCCGCCGCAACAGGGGCTGAAGCTTTCTTT. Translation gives CASSSAATGAEAFF.

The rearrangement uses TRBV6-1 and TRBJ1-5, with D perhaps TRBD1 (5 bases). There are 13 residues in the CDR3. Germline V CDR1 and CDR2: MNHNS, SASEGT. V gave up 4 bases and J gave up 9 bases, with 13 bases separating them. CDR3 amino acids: CASSGRNRGPQHF. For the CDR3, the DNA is TGTGCCAGCAGTGGAAGGAATAGGGGGCCCCAGCATTTT.

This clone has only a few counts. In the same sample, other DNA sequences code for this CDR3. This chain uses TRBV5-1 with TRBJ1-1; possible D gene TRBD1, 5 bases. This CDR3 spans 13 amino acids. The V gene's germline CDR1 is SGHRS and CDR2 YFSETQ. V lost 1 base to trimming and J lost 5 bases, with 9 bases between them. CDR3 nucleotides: TGCGCCAGCAGCTTGCGGGGGGGAACTGAAGCTTTCTTT. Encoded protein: CASSLRGGTEAFF.

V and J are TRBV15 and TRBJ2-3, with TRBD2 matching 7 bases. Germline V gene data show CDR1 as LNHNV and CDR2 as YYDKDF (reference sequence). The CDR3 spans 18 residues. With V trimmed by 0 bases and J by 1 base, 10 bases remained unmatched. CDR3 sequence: CATSREVRGLVGTDTQYF. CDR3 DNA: TGTGCCACCAGCAGAGAAGTACGCGGACTAGTTGGCACAGATACGCAGTATTTT.

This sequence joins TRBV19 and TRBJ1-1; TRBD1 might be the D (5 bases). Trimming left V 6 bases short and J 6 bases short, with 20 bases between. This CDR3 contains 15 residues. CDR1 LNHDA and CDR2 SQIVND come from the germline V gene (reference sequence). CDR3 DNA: TGTGCCAGTAGATGGGGACCCGGGGGTAGGGCTGAAGCTTTCTTT. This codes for CASRWGPGGRAEAFF. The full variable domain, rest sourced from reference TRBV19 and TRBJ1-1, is DGGITQSPKYLFRKEGQNVTLSCEQNLNHDAMYWYRQDPGQGLRLIYYSQIVNDFQKGDIAEGYSVSREKKESFPLTVTSAQKNPTAFYLCASRWGPGGRAEAFFGQGTRLTVV.

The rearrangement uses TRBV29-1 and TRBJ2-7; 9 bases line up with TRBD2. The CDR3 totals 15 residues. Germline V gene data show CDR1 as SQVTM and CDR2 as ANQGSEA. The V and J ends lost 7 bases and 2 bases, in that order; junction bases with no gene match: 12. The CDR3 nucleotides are TGCAGCGCCGAGACCCTAGCGGGGTTTCCCTACGAGCAGTACTTC. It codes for CSAETLAGFPYEQYF.

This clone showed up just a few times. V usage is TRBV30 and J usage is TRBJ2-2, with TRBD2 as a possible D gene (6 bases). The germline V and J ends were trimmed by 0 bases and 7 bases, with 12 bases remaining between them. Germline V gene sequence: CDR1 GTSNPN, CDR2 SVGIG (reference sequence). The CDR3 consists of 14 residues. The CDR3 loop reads CAWSVRRVLGELFF. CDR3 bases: TGTGCCTGGAGTGTAAGGAGGGTTCTCGGGGAGCTGTTTTTT.

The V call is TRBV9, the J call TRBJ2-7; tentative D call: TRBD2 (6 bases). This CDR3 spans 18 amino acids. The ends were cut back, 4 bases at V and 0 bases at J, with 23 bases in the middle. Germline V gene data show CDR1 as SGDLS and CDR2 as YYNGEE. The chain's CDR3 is CASSPWGLERGASYEQYF. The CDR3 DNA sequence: TGTGCCAGCAGCCCCTGGGGACTGGAGCGAGGAGCCTCCTACGAGCAGTACTTC. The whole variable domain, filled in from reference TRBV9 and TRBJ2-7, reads DSGVTQTPKHLITATGQRVTLRCSPRSGDLSVYWYQQSLDQGLQFLIQYYNGEERAKGNILERFSAQQFPDLHSELNLSSLELGDSALYFCASSPWGLERGASYEQYFGPGTRLTVT.

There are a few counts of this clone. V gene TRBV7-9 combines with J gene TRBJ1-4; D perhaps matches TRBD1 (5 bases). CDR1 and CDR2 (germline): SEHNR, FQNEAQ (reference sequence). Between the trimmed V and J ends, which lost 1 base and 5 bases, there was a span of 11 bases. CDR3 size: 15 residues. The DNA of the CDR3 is TGTGCCAGCAGCTTAGGACGGGACTACAATGAAAAACTGTTTTTT. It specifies CASSLGRDYNEKLFF.

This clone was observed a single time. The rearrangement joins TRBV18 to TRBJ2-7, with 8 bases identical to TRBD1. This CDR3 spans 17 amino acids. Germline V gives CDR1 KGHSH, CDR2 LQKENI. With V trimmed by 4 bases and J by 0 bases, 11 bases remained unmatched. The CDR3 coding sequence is TGTGCCAGCTCACAGACCGGGACAGGAGTATTCTCCTACGAGCAGTACTTC. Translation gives CASSQTGTGVFSYEQYF. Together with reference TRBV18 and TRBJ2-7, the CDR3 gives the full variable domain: NAGVMQNPRHLVRRRGQEARLRCSPMKGHSHVYWYRQLPEEGLKFMVYLQKENIIDESGMPKERFSAEFPKEGPSILRIQQVVRGDSAAYFCASSQTGTGVFSYEQYFGPGTRLTVT.

The CDR3, as DNA: TGCGCCAGCAGCTTGGACGGTTCAGGGCGTGGGAAGCCCCAGCATTTT. Protein product: CASSLDGSGRGKPQHF. V and J are TRBV5-1 and TRBJ1-5; TRBD1 is a possible D gene (5 bases). Germline CDR1 and CDR2: SGHRS and YFSETQ. V gave up 0 bases and J gave up 8 bases, with 18 bases separating them. CDR3 size: 16 residues. Using reference TRBV5-1 and TRBJ1-5 for the parts outside the CDR3, the full variable domain is KAGVTQTPRYLIKTRGQQVTLSCSPISGHRSVSWYQQTPGQGLQFLFEYFSETQRNKGNFPGRFSGRQFSNSRSEMNVSTLELGDSALYLCASSLDGSGRGKPQHFGDGTRLSIL.

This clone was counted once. For the CDR3, the DNA is TGCGCCAGCAGCCAAGGTTCCGGGACAGGGGGCAACACTGAAGCTTTCTTT. As protein: CASSQGSGTGGNTEAFF. The chain recombines TRBV4-1 with TRBJ1-1, with 12 positions matching TRBD1. The germline V gene has CDR1 MGHRA and CDR2 YSYEKL. The CDR3 is 17 residues long. J lost 2 bases, V lost 1 base, and 5 bases had no gene match.

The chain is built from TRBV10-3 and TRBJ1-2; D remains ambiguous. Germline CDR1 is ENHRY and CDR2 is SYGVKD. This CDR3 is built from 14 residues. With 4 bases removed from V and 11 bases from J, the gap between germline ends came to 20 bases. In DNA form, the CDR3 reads TGTGCCATCAGTGCCCTGGAAAGGACGGACTTTTACACCTTC. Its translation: CAISALERTDFYTF.

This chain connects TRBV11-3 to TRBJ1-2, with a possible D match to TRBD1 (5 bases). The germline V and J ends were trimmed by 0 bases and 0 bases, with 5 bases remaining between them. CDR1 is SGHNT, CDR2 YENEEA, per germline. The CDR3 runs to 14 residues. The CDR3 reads CASSLEQANYGYTF. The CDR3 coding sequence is TGTGCCAGCAGCTTAGAACAGGCTAACTATGGCTACACCTTC.

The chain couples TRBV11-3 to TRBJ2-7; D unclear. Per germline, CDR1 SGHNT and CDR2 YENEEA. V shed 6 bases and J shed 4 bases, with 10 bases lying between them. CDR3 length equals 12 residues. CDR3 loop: CASSPNEYEQYF. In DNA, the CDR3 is TGTGCCAGCAGTCCAAACGAGTACGAGCAGTACTTC.

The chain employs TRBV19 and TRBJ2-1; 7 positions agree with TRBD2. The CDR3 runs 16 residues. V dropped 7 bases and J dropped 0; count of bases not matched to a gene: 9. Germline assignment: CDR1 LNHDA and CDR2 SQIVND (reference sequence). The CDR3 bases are TGTGCCAGTAAGGTCCAGGGAGGGAGCTCCTACAATGAGCAGTTCTTC. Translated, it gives CASKVQGGSSYNEQFF.

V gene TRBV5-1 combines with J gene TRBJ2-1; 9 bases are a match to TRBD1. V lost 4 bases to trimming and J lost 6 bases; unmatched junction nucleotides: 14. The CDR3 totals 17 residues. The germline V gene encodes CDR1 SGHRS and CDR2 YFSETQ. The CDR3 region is CASSGEPGTGPFNEQFF. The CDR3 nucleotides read TGCGCCAGCAGCGGGGAACCCGGGACAGGGCCCTTCAATGAGCAGTTCTTC.

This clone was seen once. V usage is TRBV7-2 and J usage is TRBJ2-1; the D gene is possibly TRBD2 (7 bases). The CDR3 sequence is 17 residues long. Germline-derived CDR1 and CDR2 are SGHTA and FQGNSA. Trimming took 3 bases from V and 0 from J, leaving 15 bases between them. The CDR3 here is CASSLTAGDNSYNEQFF. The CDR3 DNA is TGTGCCAGCAGCTTGACCGCGGGGGACAACTCCTACAATGAGCAGTTCTTC.

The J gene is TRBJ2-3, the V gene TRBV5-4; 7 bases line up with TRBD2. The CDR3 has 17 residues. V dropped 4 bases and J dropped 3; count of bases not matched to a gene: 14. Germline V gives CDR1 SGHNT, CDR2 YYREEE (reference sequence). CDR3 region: CASSLRMGGRRTDTQYF. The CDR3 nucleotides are TGTGCCAGCAGCCTACGCATGGGGGGGAGGAGGACAGATACGCAGTATTTT.

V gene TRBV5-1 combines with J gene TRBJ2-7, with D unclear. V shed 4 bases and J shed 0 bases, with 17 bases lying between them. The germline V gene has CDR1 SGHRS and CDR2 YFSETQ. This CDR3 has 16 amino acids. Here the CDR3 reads CASSPIQQVISYEQYF. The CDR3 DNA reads TGCGCCAGCAGCCCCATCCAGCAGGTAATCTCCTACGAGCAGTACTTC.

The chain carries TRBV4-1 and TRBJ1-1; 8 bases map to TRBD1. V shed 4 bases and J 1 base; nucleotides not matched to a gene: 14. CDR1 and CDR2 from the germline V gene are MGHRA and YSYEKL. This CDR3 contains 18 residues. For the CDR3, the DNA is TGCGCCAGCAGCCGTGTAACAGGACAGGGAGTCCAGAACACTGAAGCTTTCTTT. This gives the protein CASSRVTGQGVQNTEAFF.

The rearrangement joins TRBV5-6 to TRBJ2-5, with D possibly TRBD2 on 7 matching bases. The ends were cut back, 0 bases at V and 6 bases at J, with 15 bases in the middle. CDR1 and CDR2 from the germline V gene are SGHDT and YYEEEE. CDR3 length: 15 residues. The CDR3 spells CASSLVSGGGQTQYF. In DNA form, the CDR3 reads TGTGCCAGCAGCTTGGTGTCGGGGGGCGGGCAGACCCAGTACTTC.

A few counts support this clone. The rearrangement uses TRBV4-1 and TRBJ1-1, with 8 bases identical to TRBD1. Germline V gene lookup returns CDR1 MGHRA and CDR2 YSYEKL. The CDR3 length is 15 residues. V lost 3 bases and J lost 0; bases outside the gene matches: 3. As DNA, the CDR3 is TGCGCCAGCAGCCAGGGACAGGTGATGAACACTGAAGCTTTCTTT. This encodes CASSQGQVMNTEAFF.

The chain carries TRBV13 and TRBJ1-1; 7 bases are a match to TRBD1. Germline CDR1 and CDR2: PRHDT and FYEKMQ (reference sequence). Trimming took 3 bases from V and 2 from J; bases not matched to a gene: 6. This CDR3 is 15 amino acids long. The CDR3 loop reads CASSLKGARNTEAFF. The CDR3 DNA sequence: TGTGCCAGCAGCTTGAAGGGGGCCCGAAACACTGAAGCTTTCTTT.

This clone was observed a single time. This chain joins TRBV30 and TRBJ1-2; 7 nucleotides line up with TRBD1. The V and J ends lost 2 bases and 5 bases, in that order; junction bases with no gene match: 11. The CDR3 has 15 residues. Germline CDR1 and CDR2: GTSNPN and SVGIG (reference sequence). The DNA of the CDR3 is TGTGCCTGGAGTATCACTAGACAGGGATGGTATGGCTACACCTTC. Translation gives CAWSITRQGWYGYTF. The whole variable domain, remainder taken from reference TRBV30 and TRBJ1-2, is SQTIHQWPATLVQPVGSPLSLECTVEGTSNPNLYWYRQAAGRGLQLLFYSVGIGQISSEVPQNLSASRPQDRQFILSSKKLLLSDSGFYLCAWSITRQGWYGYTFGSGTRLTVV.

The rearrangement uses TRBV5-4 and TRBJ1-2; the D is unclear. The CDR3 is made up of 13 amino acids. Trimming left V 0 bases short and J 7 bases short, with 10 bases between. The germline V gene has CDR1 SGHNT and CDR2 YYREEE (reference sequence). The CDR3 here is CASSLVRSGGYTF. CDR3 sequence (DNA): TGTGCCAGCAGCTTGGTCCGGAGCGGTGGCTACACCTTC.

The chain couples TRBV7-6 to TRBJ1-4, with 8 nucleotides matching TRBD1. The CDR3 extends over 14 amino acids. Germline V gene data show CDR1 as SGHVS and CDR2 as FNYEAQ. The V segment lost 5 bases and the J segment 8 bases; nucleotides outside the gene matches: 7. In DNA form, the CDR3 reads TGTGCCAGCAGCATAGGACAGGGCGGAGAAAAACTGTTTTTT. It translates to CASSIGQGGEKLFF.